Following are 28 T cell receptor beta chains from one sample sequenced in a study of T-cell memory formation after mild COVID-19. TCRdb re-called the 5' RACE reads through MiXCR, storing one row per CDR3 protein. The repertoire consists of approximately 99,000 distinct CDR3 sequences, with around 17% occurring once and the leading ten covering 5% to 6.5%. Sequencing was performed on PBMCs or a T cell subset sorted from them (not recorded which). The source is a man aged 18 to 30 who had mild COVID-19 (a few samples of this study predate the infection). Cell type and time point are not known.

V gene TRBV3-1 combines with J gene TRBJ2-4; TRBD1 matches 9 bases. The CDR3 covers 16 residues. J gave up 5 bases and V 4 bases, and 9 bases lay outside the gene matches. In germline, CDR1 is LGHDT, CDR2 YNNKEL (reference sequence). The CDR3 loop reads CASSPWTRTGENIQYF. In nucleotides, the CDR3 is TGTGCCAGCAGCCCATGGACCAGGACAGGGGAAAACATTCAGTACTTC. Full variable domain (remainder filled in from reference TRBV3-1 and TRBJ2-4): DTAVSQTPKYLVTQMGNDKSIKCEQNLGHDTMYWYKQDSKKFLKIMFSYNNKELIINETVPNRFSPKSPDKAHLNLHINSLELGDSAVYFCASSPWTRTGENIQYFGAGTRLSVL.

This sequence joins TRBV6-6 and TRBJ1-1; maybe TRBD1 (5 bases). The CDR3 extends over 12 amino acids. The germline V gene has CDR1 MNHNY and CDR2 SVGAGI (reference sequence). Trimming cost V 6 bases and J 6 bases, with 11 bases left between them. CDR3 loop: CASSPVGAEAFF. CDR3 DNA: TGTGCCAGCAGCCCGGTGGGGGCTGAAGCTTTCTTT.

This clonotype was seen a handful of times. The chain combines TRBV11-2 with TRBJ2-2; D is possibly TRBD1 or TRBD2 (7 bases each). Per germline, CDR1 SGHAT and CDR2 FQNNGV. V dropped 2 bases and J dropped 3 bases, with 13 bases sitting between them. The CDR3 consists of 16 residues. CDR3 amino acids: CASSLRGRGYTGELFF. CDR3 bases: TGTGCCAGCAGCTTAAGGGGGCGGGGGTACACCGGGGAGCTGTTTTTT.

This clonotype was counted between two and nine times. J is TRBJ1-4 and V is TRBV6-6; D is possibly TRBD1 (5 bases). In germline, CDR1 is MNHNY, CDR2 SVGAGI (reference sequence). CDR3 size: 15 residues. V dropped 7 bases and J dropped 2 bases, with 14 bases sitting between them. CDR3 in DNA: TGTGCCAGCACCAACCAGGGTGGCACTAATGAAAAACTGTTTTTT. Translating gives CASTNQGGTNEKLFF.

This clonotype was counted at least ten times. CDR3 sequence: CASSLTNQETQYF. Written as DNA, the CDR3 is TGCGCCAGCAGCCTGACAAACCAAGAGACCCAGTACTTC. The chain carries TRBV5-1 and TRBJ2-5; D unclear. Germline values: CDR1 SGHRS, CDR2 YFSETQ. V gave up 4 bases and J gave up 0 bases, with 7 bases separating them. The CDR3 runs 13 residues.

The chain employs TRBV5-1 and TRBJ1-5; no reliable D call. The CDR3 spans 15 residues. V lost 0 bases to trimming and J lost 4 bases, with 11 bases between them. Per the germline V gene, CDR1 is SGHRS and CDR2 is YFSETQ. The CDR3 DNA follows: TGCGCCAGCAGCTTGGGTCCGGAGCAAAATCAGCCCCAGCATTTT. Translated, it gives CASSLGPEQNQPQHF.

The chain recombines TRBV7-2 with TRBJ1-6; no firm D call. Germline V gene lookup returns CDR1 SGHTA and CDR2 FQGNSA. The CDR3 length is 17 residues. Trimming took 4 bases from V and 8 from J, leaving 21 bases between them. The DNA of the CDR3 is TGTGCCAGCAGCTCAGTCCCGGCCGGGTCCGGCGATTCACCCCTCCACTTT. Its protein is CASSSVPAGSGDSPLHF.

This clonotype was detected a few times. This chain uses TRBV19 with TRBJ2-5, with D perhaps matching TRBD1 (5 bases). The CDR3 runs 15 residues. V was shortened by 6 bases and J by 4 bases, with 18 bases between the two germline ends. Germline CDR1 reads LNHDA; CDR2 reads SQIVND (reference sequence). CDR3 loop: CASSPPTHQGETQYF. The CDR3, as DNA: TGTGCCAGTAGCCCCCCTACTCACCAGGGAGAGACCCAGTACTTC.

In its sample, this clonotype was seen a few times. This sequence joins TRBV20-1 and TRBJ2-4; perhaps D is TRBD1 or TRBD2 (5 bases each). CDR1 is DFQATT, CDR2 SNEGSKA, per germline (reference sequence). Trimming stripped 5 bases from V and 6 bases from J, with 17 bases between. The CDR3 spans 14 residues. The CDR3 region is CSAVSGTALNIQYF. The CDR3 DNA reads TGCAGTGCTGTTTCCGGGACCGCGTTAAACATTCAGTACTTC.

This chain links TRBV18 with TRBJ1-4; possible D gene TRBD1, 5 bases. Germline-derived CDR1 and CDR2 are KGHSH and LQKENI. The CDR3 consists of 15 residues. V dropped 3 bases and J dropped 3 bases, with 11 bases sitting between them. This CDR3 reads CASSPIGGANEKLFF. The CDR3 DNA is TGTGCCAGCTCACCGATCGGGGGAGCTAATGAAAAACTGTTTTTT.

Many counts were recorded for this clonotype. This chain joins TRBV5-1 and TRBJ2-5; D may be TRBD2 (6 bases). V was cut by 2 bases and J by 4 bases, with 15 bases left in between. The CDR3 runs 15 residues. Germline V lookup: CDR1 SGHRS, CDR2 YFSETQ. The CDR3 here is CASSFLGSGVETQYF. The DNA for the CDR3 is TGCGCCAGCAGCTTTTTGGGTAGCGGCGTAGAGACCCAGTACTTC.

This clonotype was detected many times. This chain joins TRBV12-3 or TRBV12-4 and TRBJ2-7; D is undetermined. V shed 3 bases and J shed 1 base, with 7 bases lying between them. The CDR3 runs 13 residues. Written as DNA, the CDR3 is TGTGCCAGCAGTTTGGGCACATCCTACGAGCAGTACGTC. Protein sequence: CASSLGTSYEQYV.

The chain couples TRBV19 to TRBJ1-5, with 7 positions matching TRBD1. V dropped 5 bases and J dropped 6; count of bases not matched to a gene: 13. This CDR3 contains 16 residues. The germline V gene encodes CDR1 LNHDA and CDR2 SQIVND (reference sequence). CDR3 sequence reads: CASSDQGVQGRQPQHF. The CDR3 region has the DNA TGTGCCAGTAGTGATCAAGGGGTACAGGGGCGTCAGCCCCAGCATTTT.

This clonotype has ten or more counts. The J gene is TRBJ2-1, the V gene TRBV12-3 or TRBV12-4; no clear D gene. V lost 6 bases to trimming and J lost 0 bases, with 12 bases between them. This CDR3 contains 15 residues. The CDR3 here is CASSFRLSSYNEQFF. The DNA of the CDR3 is TGTGCCAGCAGCTTTCGGTTAAGCTCCTACAATGAGCAGTTCTTC.

This clonotype was counted only a few times. This rearrangement joins TRBV20-1 to TRBJ2-7, with D uncertain. The CDR3 is made up of 14 amino acids. Trimming shortened V by 0 bases and J by 0 bases, and 9 bases separated the two germline ends. The germline V gene has CDR1 DFQATT and CDR2 SNEGSKA (reference sequence). CDR3 protein: CSARDNLDSYEQYF. The DNA of the CDR3 is TGCAGTGCTAGAGATAACCTAGACTCCTACGAGCAGTACTTC.

This clonotype was observed a handful of times. As DNA, the CDR3 is TGCGCCAGCAGCTTGAGGTCGAGCGGGGACCAGAATGAGCAGTTCTTC. This encodes CASSLRSSGDQNEQFF. V usage is TRBV5-1 and J usage is TRBJ2-1, with TRBD2 matching over 7 bases. The CDR3 has 16 residues. Germline assignment: CDR1 SGHRS and CDR2 YFSETQ. Trimming removed 1 base from V and 7 bases from J; junction bases left unmatched: 11.

The J gene is TRBJ2-2, the V gene TRBV5-1; TRBD1 matches 10 bases. CDR1 and CDR2 (germline): SGHRS, YFSETQ. The CDR3 loop spans 20 amino acids. V dropped 3 bases and J dropped 6; count of bases not matched to a gene: 20. The CDR3 DNA reads as TGCGCCAGCAGCTATATCCGAGAGACAGGGGGCCTTCGGAGCGCCGGGGAGCTGTTTTTT. Its protein is CASSYIRETGGLRSAGELFF.

There are a few counts of this clonotype. The chain is built from TRBV4-3 and TRBJ1-1; D call uncertain. Trimming stripped 0 bases from V and 10 bases from J, with 18 bases between. This CDR3 is 15 amino acids long. In germline, CDR1 is LGHNA, CDR2 YSLEER. DNA of the CDR3: TGCGCCAGCAGCCAAGATAGTCGGCAAGACATGGGAGCTTTCTTT. Its protein product is CASSQDSRQDMGAFF.

This clonotype was detected once. The chain uses TRBV5-1 and TRBJ2-1; D is possibly TRBD1 (5 bases). Trimming took 4 bases from V and 8 from J, leaving 16 bases between them. This CDR3 region has 14 residues. Germline lookup yields CDR1 SGHRS and CDR2 YFSETQ. The chain's CDR3 is CASSPSRRGDEQFF. CDR3 bases: TGCGCCAGCAGCCCCTCCCGTAGGGGCGATGAGCAGTTCTTC.

This clonotype is classed as medium-sized (0.01 to 0.1%). For the CDR3, the DNA is TGTGCCAGCAAAATTTACAGGTTTCAAGGGGTGCTATTCACCGGGGAGCTGTTTTTT. Its translation: CASKIYRFQGVLFTGELFF. The V call is TRBV12-3 or TRBV12-4, the J call TRBJ2-2, with D possibly matching TRBD1 (5 bases). V shed 7 bases and J shed 4 bases, with 28 bases lying between them. There are 19 residues in the CDR3.

The J gene is TRBJ1-6, the V gene TRBV10-3, with D maybe TRBD1 (5 bases). The CDR3 covers 17 residues. Germline lookup yields CDR1 ENHRY and CDR2 SYGVKD. The V end lost 0 bases, the J end lost 6 bases, and 15 bases lay between the germline ends. CDR3 amino acids: CAISESAGLGGNSPLHF. CDR3 in DNA: TGTGCCATCAGTGAGTCTGCAGGGCTAGGTGGTAATTCACCCCTCCACTTT.

This chain connects TRBV9 to TRBJ1-4; D unresolved. Looked up from germline, CDR1 is SGDLS and CDR2 is YYNGEE. The CDR3 has 14 residues. V lost 0 bases to trimming and J lost 8 bases, with 11 bases between them. The CDR3 loop is CASSVGTSSEKLFF. Here the CDR3 DNA reads TGTGCCAGCAGCGTAGGAACGAGTTCGGAAAAACTGTTTTTT.

The chain links TRBV2 to TRBJ2-5, with D uncertain. Germline lookup yields CDR1 SNHLY and CDR2 FYNNEI. Trimming removed 4 bases from V and 5 bases from J, with 14 bases in between. The CDR3 totals 14 residues. CDR3 protein: CASSGQMRGETQYF. The CDR3 DNA reads TGTGCCAGCAGTGGCCAGATGCGCGGCGAGACCCAGTACTTC.

The gene calls are TRBV29-1 and TRBJ2-2; 7 positions agree with TRBD1. Germline CDR1 and CDR2: SQVTM and ANQGSEA. V shed 5 bases, J shed 2 bases, and the junction held 8 bases outside the gene matches. The CDR3 extends over 15 amino acids. The CDR3 DNA is TGCAGCGTTCCAACGGACAGGTCAAACACCGGGGAGCTGTTTTTT. Encoded protein: CSVPTDRSNTGELFF.

This clonotype was observed a few times. The chain couples TRBV4-3 to TRBJ1-1; D is unresolved. This CDR3 spans 14 amino acids. The V end lost 3 bases, the J end lost 4 bases, and 12 bases lay between the germline ends. CDR1 is LGHNA, CDR2 YSLEER, per germline. The CDR3 here is CASSHGRSSTEAFF. The CDR3 nucleotides read TGCGCCAGCAGCCACGGCAGATCCAGCACTGAAGCTTTCTTT.

In its sample, this clonotype was seen a few times. V and J are TRBV12-3 or TRBV12-4 and TRBJ1-2; TRBD1 aligns across 8 bases. The V and J ends lost 2 bases and 6 bases, in that order; junction bases with no gene match: 8. The CDR3 runs to 15 residues. DNA for the CDR3: TGTGCCAGCAGTTTAATGCAGGGGGCGAGAGATGGCTACACCTTC. Encoded protein: CASSLMQGARDGYTF.

The chain carries TRBV19 and TRBJ1-2; TRBD1 is a possible D gene (5 bases). CDR3 length: 13 residues. Germline CDR1 and CDR2: LNHDA and SQIVND (reference sequence). The ends were cut back, 9 bases at V and 4 bases at J, with 15 bases in the middle. The CDR3: CASNRRRGYGYTF. In nucleotides, the CDR3 is TGTGCCAGCAACAGGAGAAGGGGCTATGGCTACACCTTC.

This chain joins TRBV5-1 and TRBJ1-4; D is uncertain. This CDR3 contains 13 residues. V was trimmed by 5 bases and J by 3 bases, leaving 8 bases between them. The V gene's germline CDR1 is SGHRS and CDR2 YFSETQ. The CDR3 nucleotides are TGCGCCAGCAGGCGGGGATCTAATGAAAAACTGTTTTTT. Translated: CASRRGSNEKLFF.